This T cell receptor beta chain was observed in a study of blood T cell repertoires in COVID-19. Across the whole study: T cells, B-cell-depleted T cells, or PBMCs provided the cDNA or gDNA that served as material.

This CDR3 is 11 amino acids long. CDR1 is KGHSH and CDR2 is LQKENI in the germline V gene. Trimming removed 6 bases from V and 11 bases from J, with 13 bases in between. Using immunoSEQ multiplex PCR, the repertoire was profiled, and TCRdb retains in-frame clones only, with some absent. The sample contains about 260,000 clones, about nine tenths of which appear only once. The V and J genes are TRBV18 and TRBJ1-1; maybe TRBD1 (5 bases). This TCR was sampled from a woman aged 50 to 60 who had recovered from COVID-19. Sequencing was carried out using peripheral blood. Here the CDR3 DNA reads TGTGCCAGCTCTAGGGGTCTGGAGGCTTTCTTT. Its protein is CASSRGLEAFF.